This TCR beta chain was identified in a study of T cells after yellow fever vaccination. V was clipped by 6 bases and J by 7 bases, with 25 bases between them. The germline CDR1 and CDR2 sequences are ENHRY and SYGVKD. The CDR3 runs to 17 residues. This clonotype was picked up many times. The authors made TCR cDNA by 5'RACE template switching, adding a universal primer site and UMIs. A single record per CDR3 protein comes from TCRdb applying MiXCR to the 5' RACE reads. Among a few hundred thousand distinct CDR3 sequences listed, 19% were seen once. This chain links TRBV10-3 with TRBJ2-1; D is possibly TRBD1 or TRBD2 (5 bases each). The receptor was derived from a man aged 25 to 40 who received the YFV17D yellow fever vaccine. Source: PBMCs, taken 15 days after the yellow fever booster vaccination. Written as DNA, the CDR3 is TGTGCCATCAGGGGCCTGGGCGGAGAGGGGATGTGGAATGAGCAGTTCTTC. It encodes CAIRGLGGEGMWNEQFF.